This entry describes one TCR beta chain. This receptor's antigen is unknown. Per-base quality was not reported, and no clone a single base away is much larger than it. This entry comes from a study of Tregs in tolerant kidney transplant recipients (dated by TCRdb to between 2019 and 2020). About the full investigation: Before combined kidney and bone marrow transplantation, this study identified donor-specific regulatory T cells using TCRbeta sequencing and then followed those same cells after transplant. TCRbeta repertoire sequencing was used in 3 healthy controls to compare several ways of expanding Tregs specific for an allogeneic donor. What the study reported, not specific to this receptor: The study was limited by small patient numbers, and the findings need validation in larger populations and under other immunosuppression protocols. Expanding Tregs with activated donor B cells appeared to identify the most biologically relevant and donor-specific TCRbeta repertoire. Biological reproducibility was not directly assessed, although technical replication error appeared to be minimal.

For TCRbeta CDR3 sequencing, genomic DNA from the sorted cells was extracted using the QIAGEN DNeasy Blood and Tissue Kit. Through immunoSEQ, high-throughput TCRbeta CDR3 sequencing was done commercially, including PCR amplification with internal controls and bias correction. The study's own analysis went as follows. A unique productive TCRbeta sequence was defined by the CDR3 nucleotide sequence when primers matched, and otherwise by the CDR3 amino acid sequence together with the Vbeta and Jbeta genes. To correct for sorting error, sequences found in more than one sorted population at a frequency ratio of 2:1 or less were discarded, and the remaining shared sequences were assigned to the population with the higher frequency. Sequences were defined as donor-reactive when expanded at least 5-fold in CFSE-low cells versus unstimulated cells and present at a frequency of at least 0.01% in CFSE-low cells. Repertoire divergence was quantified by Jensen-Shannon divergence calculated from the top 100 TCRbeta sequences ranked by frequency. For samples with multiple sequencing runs, sorting error was corrected separately for each run before the runs were pooled. Imported from immuneACCESS, the table was reduced by TCRdb to in-frame sequences with V and J called. These copies leave out some clones; in studies compared against another copy, an unresolved V gene accounts for under half, and the cause of the remainder is not known. V, J and clone size derive from that table, while D and trimming were established from the DNA sequence. The sample table lists 240,000 or so clones, about 86% of them with a count of one. Jointly, the top ten make up 0.55% to 0.65% of the sample.

Unstimulated Tregs (CD4+CD25+CD127-), CD4+ non-Tregs (CD4+CD25-), CD4 and CD8 cells were FACS-sorted from thawed PBMCs. Healthy control blood was obtained either as purchased buffy coats or from healthy volunteers. Healthy control blood was processed to PBMCs with a Ficoll density gradient and then cryopreserved, whereas patient PBMCs were collected both before and after transplant. The source material was CD4+ T cells from blood. The receptor comes from a human donor in good health.

The DNA sequence is TGTGCCAGCACTCTACAGGGGATGGCCAAAAACATTCAGTACTTC. It codes for CASTLQGMAKNIQYF. The chain is assembled from TRBV6-1 and TRBJ2-4; the central 7 bases match TRBD1. The germline V gene encodes CDR1 MNHNS and CDR2 SASEGT. The CDR3 sequence holds 15 residues, the cysteine and phenylalanine included. Solely the CDR3 DNA is kept, with 45 bases framed from the first base. V trim: 7 bases; J trim: 1 base; unmatched bases: 7.